These 25 T cell receptor beta chains were all obtained from the same sample, sequenced in a study of cytomegalovirus exposure and HLA in healthy donors. The PCR ran on 60 Vbeta and 13 Jbeta primers. Profiling relied on immunoSEQ multiplex PCR, and the TCRdb table lists in-frame clones only, not all of them. This table holds 100,000 or so clones, 80% found once. The sequenced sample was PBMCs. The receptor source for this set is a man aged 25 to 45 in good health and CMV-seropositive.

This clone appeared a single time. This chain links TRBV30 with TRBJ2-7, with D tentatively TRBD2 (7 bases). V was cut by 2 bases and J by 6 bases, with 14 bases left in between. Germline V CDR1 and CDR2: GTSNPN, SVGIG (reference sequence). The CDR3 totals 13 residues. CDR3 sequence: CAWSLRGGVEQYF. In DNA form, the CDR3 reads TGTGCCTGGAGTTTGAGGGGGGGCGTCGAGCAGTACTTC. The full variable domain, in which reference TRBV30 and TRBJ2-7 provide the parts outside the CDR3, is SQTIHQWPATLVQPVGSPLSLECTVEGTSNPNLYWYRQAAGRGLQLLFYSVGIGQISSEVPQNLSASRPQDRQFILSSKKLLLSDSGFYLCAWSLRGGVEQYFGPGTRLTVT.

This chain joins TRBV25-1 and TRBJ1-3; perhaps TRBD1 as D (6 bases). Germline CDR1 and CDR2: MGHDK and SYGVNS. The CDR3 has 15 residues. Trimming removed 6 bases from V and 4 bases from J, with 16 bases in between. Here the CDR3 DNA reads TGTGCCAGCAGCGCCGCCGGGGGGACAGGAAACACCATATATTTT. Protein: CASSAAGGTGNTIYF.

The genes are TRBV9 and TRBJ1-1; D is perhaps TRBD1 (5 bases). This CDR3 spans 13 amino acids. The germline V and J ends were trimmed by 4 bases and 7 bases, with 14 bases remaining between them. Germline V gives CDR1 SGDLS, CDR2 YYNGEE. This CDR3 is CASSSGTSSEAFF. Here the CDR3 DNA reads TGTGCCAGCAGCTCCGGGACTTCGAGTGAAGCTTTCTTT. The entire variable domain, with the rest obtained from reference TRBV9 and TRBJ1-1, is as follows: DSGVTQTPKHLITATGQRVTLRCSPRSGDLSVYWYQQSLDQGLQFLIQYYNGEERAKGNILERFSAQQFPDLHSELNLSSLELGDSALYFCASSSGTSSEAFFGQGTRLTVV.

There are a few counts of this clone. This CDR3 is CASKGQGEQPQHF. The CDR3 DNA sequence: TGTGCCAGCAAGGGACAGGGAGAACAGCCCCAGCATTTT. The chain is built from TRBV6-5 and TRBJ1-5; 9 nucleotides agree with TRBD1. Trimming took 7 bases from V and 7 from J; bases not matched to a gene: 5. The germline V gene has CDR1 MNHEY and CDR2 SVGAGI. The CDR3 extends over 13 amino acids.

This chain connects TRBV5-1 to TRBJ2-2, with 8 positions matching TRBD1. Germline V gene data show CDR1 as SGHRS and CDR2 as YFSETQ. With V trimmed by 4 bases and J by 0 bases, 2 bases remained unmatched. The length of the CDR3 is 15 residues. DNA for the CDR3: TGCGCCAGCAGCCAGGGGGCGGCGAACACCGGGGAGCTGTTTTTT. This gives the protein CASSQGAANTGELFF. The entire variable domain, with the rest obtained from reference TRBV5-1 and TRBJ2-2, is as follows: KAGVTQTPRYLIKTRGQQVTLSCSPISGHRSVSWYQQTPGQGLQFLFEYFSETQRNKGNFPGRFSGRQFSNSRSEMNVSTLELGDSALYLCASSQGAANTGELFFGEGSRLTVL.

The gene calls are TRBV5-4 and TRBJ2-2, with 10 positions matching TRBD2. Trimming removed 0 bases from V and 1 base from J; junction bases left unmatched: 3. This CDR3 has 17 amino acids. Germline V gives CDR1 SGHNT, CDR2 YYREEE (reference sequence). The DNA of the CDR3 is TGTGCCAGCAGCTTGGGGGCTAGCGGGGGGAACACCGGGGAGCTGTTTTTT. Its protein product is CASSLGASGGNTGELFF.

The chain couples TRBV10-3 to TRBJ1-3; D gene unclear. Germline assignment: CDR1 ENHRY and CDR2 SYGVKD. The CDR3 is 16 amino acids. Trimming shortened V by 2 bases and J by 0 bases, and 11 bases separated the two germline ends. For the CDR3, the DNA is TGTGCCATCAGTGAGAGCGGGGTCCCCTCTGGAAACACCATATATTTT. Translated, it gives CAISESGVPSGNTIYF.

This clone has only one observation. This chain links TRBV7-2 with TRBJ1-5; D is undetermined. The CDR3 is 13 residues long. V was trimmed by 5 bases and J by 7 bases, leaving 12 bases between them. Germline CDR1 is SGHTA and CDR2 is FQGNSA. In nucleotides, the CDR3 is TGTGCCAGCAGCCACGAACCCGGGCAGCCCCAGCATTTT. Residues: CASSHEPGQPQHF.

The chain has TRBV18 and TRBJ2-2; weak D call: TRBD1 (7 bases). The V gene's germline CDR1 is KGHSH and CDR2 LQKENI. V was cut by 3 bases and J by 2 bases, with 10 bases left in between. This CDR3 region has 15 residues. This CDR3 reads CASSPGGGNTGELFF. As DNA, the CDR3 is TGTGCCAGCTCACCTGGAGGGGGCAACACCGGGGAGCTGTTTTTT. The variable domain in full, with the rest retrieved from reference TRBV18 and TRBJ2-2, is NAGVMQNPRHLVRRRGQEARLRCSPMKGHSHVYWYRQLPEEGLKFMVYLQKENIIDESGMPKERFSAEFPKEGPSILRIQQVVRGDSAAYFCASSPGGGNTGELFFGEGSRLTVL.

V usage is TRBV30 and J usage is TRBJ2-5; D is ambiguous. Trimming took off 5 bases at V and 4 bases at J, with 8 bases between the two ends. The germline gives CDR1 GTSNPN, CDR2 SVGIG (reference sequence). The CDR3 is 11 amino acids. CDR3 DNA sequence: TGTGCCTGGGCGAGTGGAGAGACCCAGTACTTC. The encoded protein is CAWASGETQYF.

This chain links TRBV5-1 with TRBJ2-1; TRBD2 matches at 8 bases. The trim removed 0 bases at V and 6 bases at J, leaving 14 bases unmatched. Germline V lookup: CDR1 SGHRS, CDR2 YFSETQ. CDR3 length: 18 amino acids. The CDR3 is CASSLDFLRTSSTNEQFF. CDR3 nucleotide sequence: TGCGCCAGCAGCTTGGACTTCCTCCGGACTAGCTCAACCAATGAGCAGTTCTTC.

This chain joins TRBV10-2 and TRBJ2-1; 8 nucleotides match TRBD2. V was pared by 4 bases and J by 2 bases, with 7 bases of the junction left unmatched. This CDR3 is 16 amino acids long. Germline values: CDR1 WSHSY, CDR2 SAAADI. The CDR3 here is CASSGRGGQAYNEQFF. CDR3 sequence (DNA): TGCGCCAGCAGTGGACGGGGGGGCCAAGCCTACAATGAGCAGTTCTTC.

V usage is TRBV4-1 and J usage is TRBJ2-3, with 13 bases that match TRBD2. The CDR3 is made up of 18 amino acids. The trim removed 5 bases at V and 0 bases at J, leaving 8 bases unmatched. The germline V gene encodes CDR1 MGHRA and CDR2 YSYEKL. In nucleotides, the CDR3 is TGCGCCAGCAGCTCCCGGACTAGCGGGGGCCATAGCACAGATACGCAGTATTTT. The encoded protein is CASSSRTSGGHSTDTQYF.

The chain couples TRBV6-1 to TRBJ1-1; TRBD1 is a possible D gene (6 bases). Germline values: CDR1 MNHNS, CDR2 SASEGT. The CDR3 is made up of 13 amino acids. V shed 4 bases and J shed 11 bases, with 17 bases lying between them. The CDR3 protein is CASSVGGGVSAFF. The CDR3 region has the DNA TGTGCCAGCAGTGTAGGGGGGGGTGTAAGCGCTTTCTTT.

This chain uses TRBV7-2 with TRBJ1-5; D remains unclear. V shed 5 bases and J shed 4 bases, with 9 bases lying between them. Germline CDR1 reads SGHTA; CDR2 reads FQGNSA. This CDR3 comprises 13 residues. The CDR3 loop is CASSPHRNQPQHF. In DNA, the CDR3 is TGTGCCAGCAGCCCCCACCGGAATCAGCCCCAGCATTTT.

V usage is TRBV11-2 and J usage is TRBJ2-5; the D is unclear. The CDR3 is 13 residues long. V dropped 2 bases and J dropped 5 bases, with 9 bases sitting between them. Germline assignment: CDR1 SGHAT and CDR2 FQNNGV. The chain's CDR3 is CASSLFGLETQYF. The CDR3, as DNA: TGTGCCAGCAGCTTATTCGGGTTGGAGACCCAGTACTTC.

The chain recombines TRBV6-5 with TRBJ1-2, with a possible D match to TRBD1 (5 bases). This CDR3 has 14 residues. V was pared by 1 base and J by 6 bases, with 12 bases between. Germline V lookup: CDR1 MNHEY, CDR2 SVGAGI. CDR3 residues: CASSYFGQGDGYTF. DNA for the CDR3: TGTGCCAGCAGTTACTTTGGGCAGGGTGATGGCTACACCTTC.

The chain carries TRBV5-1 and TRBJ2-3; 9 bases align to TRBD2. Unmatched junction bases numbered 8, after V lost 4 bases and J lost 2 bases. There are 16 residues in the CDR3. Germline V gene lookup returns CDR1 SGHRS and CDR2 YFSETQ. CDR3 nucleotide sequence: TGCGCCAGCAGCCCCCCGGCTAGCGGGAACACAGATACGCAGTATTTT. This codes for CASSPPASGNTDTQYF.

The chain recombines TRBV2 with TRBJ1-4; TRBD1 agrees at 8 bases. J lost 7 bases, V lost 1 base, and 5 bases had no gene match. The length of the CDR3 is 15 residues. Germline lookup yields CDR1 SNHLY and CDR2 FYNNEI. In DNA form, the CDR3 reads TGTGCCAGCAGTGAAGAGGAGGGGACAGGTGAAAAACTGTTTTTT. The encoded protein is CASSEEEGTGEKLFF.

V usage is TRBV27 and J usage is TRBJ2-2; D may be TRBD1 (5 bases). Trimming removed 8 bases from V and 3 bases from J, with 13 bases in between. CDR1 is MNHEY, CDR2 SMNVEV, per germline (reference sequence). This CDR3 is built from 14 residues. The CDR3 DNA follows: TGTGCCAGCTCTTTCAGGGTGGACACCGGGGAGCTGTTTTTT. It yields the protein CASSFRVDTGELFF.

The V gene is TRBV29-1, the J gene TRBJ2-5; 7 positions match TRBD1. The DNA end lines up better with TRBJ2-7; the J call may be wrong. This CDR3 is built from 11 residues. Germline-derived CDR1 and CDR2 are SQVTM and ANQGSEA. The DNA for the CDR3 is TGCAGCGCTCGACAGGGCTACGAGCAGTACTTC. Translation: CSARQGYEQYF.

This clone has only one observation. This sample includes further DNA sequences coding for the same CDR3. The chain employs TRBV29-1 and TRBJ1-4; weak D call: TRBD1 (6 bases). Trimming took 1 base from V and 8 from J, leaving 11 bases between them. This CDR3 has 13 amino acids. Per the germline V gene, CDR1 is SQVTM and CDR2 is ANQGSEA. The CDR3 coding sequence is TGCAGCGTTGAAGTGGGGGCCGCGGAAAAACTGTTTTTT. Protein product: CSVEVGAAEKLFF.

The chain couples TRBV5-4 to TRBJ2-1, with 10 bases fitting TRBD2. Germline V gene sequence: CDR1 SGHNT, CDR2 YYREEE (reference sequence). The CDR3 totals 16 residues. J lost 4 bases, V lost 1 base, and 5 bases had no gene match. CDR3 in amino acids: CASSLRSGGAYNEQFF. In nucleotides, the CDR3 is TGTGCCAGCAGCTTGAGGAGCGGGGGGGCTTACAATGAGCAGTTCTTC.

With respect to this clone: A junction boundary mismatches the germline segment, possibly from a read error. The chain recombines TRBV7-7 with TRBJ2-1; D remains ambiguous. From germline, CDR1 is SSHAT and CDR2 FNYEAQ (reference sequence). The CDR3 is 14 residues long. This chain's CDR3 is CASSASSSYNEQFF. Written as DNA, the CDR3 is TGTGCTAGCAGCGCATCCAGTTCCTACAATGAGCAGTTCTTC.

V and J are TRBV10-1 and TRBJ2-5; TRBD1 aligns across 8 bases. J lost 0 bases, V lost 9 bases, and 6 bases had no gene match. The germline V gene has CDR1 WNHNN and CDR2 SYGVQD (reference sequence). CDR3 size: 14 residues. The CDR3 here is CARWTGTYQETQYF. CDR3 nucleotide sequence: TGCGCCAGGTGGACAGGGACGTACCAAGAGACCCAGTACTTC.